This passage covers 20 T cell receptor beta chains from one sample sequenced in a study of blood T cells in healthy people across ages. The second PCR ran roughly 6 to 12 cycles with a sample-barcoded 5' primer and J-beta primers. TCRdb re-derived calls from the 5' RACE reads in MiXCR, one entry per CDR3 protein. The profile shows about 1.1 million distinct CDR3 sequences, around two fifths of them singletons. The sample consisted of blood. These receptors came from a man in his late teens or twenties in good health.

The chain recombines TRBV11-3 with TRBJ2-5; 7 positions agree with TRBD1. The CDR3 has 13 amino acids. With 5 bases clipped from V and 9 bases from J, the junction kept 9 bases outside the gene matches. The germline V gene encodes CDR1 SGHNT and CDR2 YENEEA. The CDR3 bases are TGTGCCAGCAGCCTCCGAACAGGGGAAGCCCAGTACTTC. Its translation is CASSLRTGEAQYF.

V and J are TRBV12-3 or TRBV12-4 and TRBJ1-1; 10 bases match TRBD1. The CDR3 is 14 amino acids. The V and J ends lost 5 bases and 9 bases, in that order; junction bases with no gene match: 9. The DNA for the CDR3 is TGTGCCAGCAGTCCGGACAGGGGGAGATTGAAAGCTTTCTTT. Its protein is CASSPDRGRLKAFF.

This chain joins TRBV6-2 or TRBV6-3 and TRBJ2-6, with D uncertain. The CDR3 loop spans 19 amino acids. From germline, CDR1 is MNHEY and CDR2 SVGEGT. V was clipped by 10 bases and J by 0 bases, with 25 bases between them. The CDR3 DNA is TGTGCCATCAGCATCTATGGGTCCAGCCTGAGCTCTGGGGCCAACGTCCTGACTTTC. Its translation: CAISIYGSSLSSGANVLTF.

V is TRBV12-3 or TRBV12-4 and J is TRBJ2-2; 7 bases line up with TRBD2. This CDR3 has 14 amino acids. With V trimmed by 6 bases and J by 6 bases, 7 bases remained unmatched. This chain's CDR3 is CASSPRGGPGELFF. The CDR3 coding sequence is TGTGCCAGCAGCCCCCGGGGAGGGCCCGGGGAGCTGTTTTTT.

The chain joins TRBV4-3 to TRBJ1-2, with D tentatively TRBD1 (5 bases). Germline CDR1 and CDR2: LGHNA and YSLEER. The CDR3 spans 17 residues. Trimming shortened V by 1 base and J by 8 bases, and 23 bases separated the two germline ends. CDR3: CASSQVVSGSPLWGYTF. CDR3 nucleotide sequence: TGCGCCAGCAGCCAAGTAGTTTCAGGGAGCCCCCTTTGGGGCTACACCTTC.

About this clonotype: The junction does not match germline at one end; this may be a read error. CDR3 in amino acids: CARSLALRQWGTDTQYF. DNA for the CDR3: TGTGCCCGCAGCTTAGCGCTAAGGCAATGGGGCACAGATACGCAGTATTTT. V is TRBV7-9 and J is TRBJ2-3, with D perhaps matching TRBD2 (5 bases). Germline-derived CDR1 and CDR2 are SEHNR and FQNEAQ (reference sequence). The CDR3 totals 17 residues.

The gene calls are TRBV20-1 and TRBJ1-2; TRBD1 agrees at 11 bases. The J segment lost 0 bases and the V segment lost 2 bases, leaving 5 bases of the junction unmatched. Looked up from germline, CDR1 is DFQATT and CDR2 is SNEGSKA (reference sequence). The CDR3 extends over 16 amino acids. The CDR3 loop is CSARPLDRGPNYGYTF. CDR3 DNA: TGCAGTGCTAGACCATTGGACAGGGGGCCTAACTATGGCTACACCTTC.

The sample holds a few counts of this clonotype. The gene calls are TRBV20-1 and TRBJ1-5; TRBD1 matches 11 bases. The CDR3 runs 15 residues. Trimming took 1 base from V and 5 from J; bases not matched to a gene: 4. CDR1 DFQATT and CDR2 SNEGSKA come from the germline V gene (reference sequence). CDR3 sequence: CSARVGQGAYQPQHF. For the CDR3, the DNA is TGCAGTGCTAGAGTTGGACAGGGGGCTTATCAGCCCCAGCATTTT.

The rearrangement joins TRBV20-1 to TRBJ1-6, with D possibly TRBD1 on 6 matching bases. Trimming shortened V by 6 bases and J by 7 bases, and 19 bases separated the two germline ends. The CDR3 sequence is 15 residues long. Germline V gene lookup returns CDR1 DFQATT and CDR2 SNEGSKA (reference sequence). CDR3 sequence: CSALRQARGNSPLHF. The CDR3 DNA follows: TGCAGTGCCCTCCGACAGGCTCGAGGAAATTCACCCCTCCACTTT.

The genes are TRBV28 and TRBJ2-6; no firm D call. V dropped 4 bases and J dropped 2 bases, with 6 bases sitting between them. The CDR3 has 14 amino acids. Germline-derived CDR1 and CDR2 are MDHEN and SYDVKM. The CDR3 loop reads CASSSTPGANVLTF. The CDR3 bases are TGTGCCAGCAGTTCTACTCCTGGGGCCAACGTCCTGACTTTC. Together with reference TRBV28 and TRBJ2-6, the CDR3 gives the full variable domain: DVKVTQSSRYLVKRTGEKVFLECVQDMDHENMFWYRQDPGLGLRLIYFSYDVKMKEKGDIPEGYSVSREKKERFSLILESASTNQTSMYLCASSSTPGANVLTFGAGSRLTVL.

This clonotype was detected only a few times. The chain employs TRBV29-1 and TRBJ2-3; the D gene is possibly TRBD2 (5 bases). V lost 2 bases and J lost 2, with 8 bases in between. Germline lookup yields CDR1 SQVTM and CDR2 ANQGSEA. CDR3 length: 13 amino acids. CDR3 DNA sequence: TGCAGCGTTGAAACGGGATACACAGATACGCAGTATTTT. Translated, it gives CSVETGYTDTQYF.

The chain is built from TRBV12-3 or TRBV12-4 and TRBJ2-1, with D unresolved. Trimming left V 4 bases short and J 6 bases short, with 19 bases between. This CDR3 is built from 16 residues. The CDR3: CASSSSTTPGLNEQFF. In DNA form, the CDR3 reads TGTGCCAGCAGTTCCTCCACTACCCCGGGCCTCAATGAGCAGTTCTTC.

This clonotype came up many times. This chain connects TRBV10-3 to TRBJ2-3; possibly TRBD2 for D (6 bases). The CDR3 has 14 amino acids. CDR1 ENHRY and CDR2 SYGVKD come from the germline V gene. Trimming removed 4 bases at V and 3 bases at J, with 11 bases between. The CDR3 sequence is CAISVAGSTDTQYF. The CDR3 coding sequence is TGTGCCATCAGTGTTGCGGGATCAACAGATACGCAGTATTTT.

The CDR3 DNA reads TGTGCCAGCAGCTTAGACGAAAGGGAGACCCAGTACTTC. Encoded protein: CASSLDERETQYF. The chain is built from TRBV7-9 and TRBJ2-5; D unclear. Trimming pared 1 base from V and 5 bases from J, leaving 8 bases between. The CDR3 is made up of 13 amino acids. Germline loops: CDR1 SEHNR, CDR2 FQNEAQ (reference sequence).

The gene calls are TRBV5-1 and TRBJ1-1; TRBD1 is a possible D gene (6 bases). This CDR3 has 13 amino acids. Per germline, CDR1 SGHRS and CDR2 YFSETQ. The V gene lost 3 bases and the J gene lost 5 bases, with 11 bases spanning the gap. CDR3 sequence: CASSYRDLTEAFF. The CDR3 bases are TGCGCCAGCAGCTACAGGGATTTGACTGAAGCTTTCTTT.

V gene TRBV20-1 combines with J gene TRBJ2-1; TRBD2 matches 8 bases. CDR1 DFQATT and CDR2 SNEGSKA come from the germline V gene (reference sequence). The CDR3 sequence is 14 residues long. Trimming cost V 8 bases and J 9 bases; bases outside gene matches: 15. The CDR3 coding sequence is TGCAGTACATACTCGGGGGGGCCCGGGTGTGAGCAGTTCTTC. Its protein product is CSTYSGGPGCEQFF.

The V gene is TRBV5-5, the J gene TRBJ1-5; D uncertain. CDR3 length: 15 amino acids. Germline-derived CDR1 and CDR2 are SGHKS and YYEKEE (reference sequence). The V gene lost 0 bases and the J gene lost 0 bases, with 7 bases spanning the gap. The CDR3 sequence is CASSLDLFSNQPQHF. The CDR3, as DNA: TGTGCCAGCAGCTTGGACCTTTTTAGCAATCAGCCCCAGCATTTT.

This clonotype was detected only a few times. Given a much more abundant clone one base away, this may be a read error. V is TRBV10-3 and J is TRBJ1-2; 7 bases align to TRBD1. J was trimmed by 4 bases and V by 1 base; bases with no gene match: 9. The CDR3 covers 16 residues. The germline CDR1 and CDR2 sequences are ENHRY and SYGVKD. The CDR3 DNA follows: TGTGCCATCAGTGAGTTTGCTGCGGGACAGATCTATGGCTACACCTTC. Encoded protein: CAISEFAAGQIYGYTF.

V usage is TRBV12-3 or TRBV12-4 and J usage is TRBJ2-1, with D perhaps given as TRBD1 or TRBD2 (5 bases each). The J call is uncertain, as TRBJ2-7 better fits the DNA end. The CDR3 is 15 residues long. CDR3 DNA: TGTGCCAGCAGTCGCTCCAGGGACGGTTACAATGAGCAGTACTTC. Translated: CASSRSRDGYNEQYF.

This clonotype has more than one count but fewer than ten. The chain uses TRBV5-1 and TRBJ2-1; D is unclear. CDR1 is SGHRS and CDR2 is YFSETQ in the germline V gene. The CDR3 spans 12 residues. V was shortened by 0 bases and J by 10 bases, with 8 bases between the two germline ends. Here the CDR3 reads CASSLGRREQFF. CDR3 nucleotides: TGCGCCAGCAGCTTGGGCAGACGAGAGCAGTTCTTC.